One and the same sample provided the 32 T cell receptor beta chains below, sequenced in a study of T-cell memory formation after mild COVID-19. TCRdb analysed the 5' RACE reads with MiXCR anew, one entry per CDR3 protein. The table has 110,000 to 150,000 distinct CDR3 sequences, 14% seen once. The sample consisted of PBMCs or a T cell subset sorted from them (not recorded which). These receptors all come from an adult woman who had mild COVID-19 (a few samples of this study predate the infection). Cell type and time point are not known.

V is TRBV15 and J is TRBJ1-1, with 11 positions matching TRBD1. The CDR3 loop spans 17 amino acids. Germline CDR1 reads LNHNV; CDR2 reads YYDKDF (reference sequence). Trimming cost V 3 bases and J 0 bases; bases outside gene matches: 6. DNA for the CDR3: TGTGCCACCAGCAGTCGGACAGGGGGCAGGCTGAACACTGAAGCTTTCTTT. Translation gives CATSSRTGGRLNTEAFF.

This clonotype was counted many times. The chain recombines TRBV20-1 with TRBJ2-7, with D uncertain. Germline CDR1 reads DFQATT; CDR2 reads SNEGSKA (reference sequence). The V gene lost 2 bases and the J gene lost 3 bases, with 11 bases spanning the gap. The CDR3 totals 13 residues. CDR3 DNA sequence: TGCAGTGCTAGACCCCGACTTAACTACGAGCAGTACTTC. Its protein is CSARPRLNYEQYF.

This clonotype showed up many times. The chain uses TRBV2 and TRBJ2-7; tentatively, D is TRBD2 (5 bases). Germline lookup yields CDR1 SNHLY and CDR2 FYNNEI. The CDR3 spans 16 residues. The V and J ends lost 0 bases and 0 bases respectively, with 12 bases between them. The CDR3 sequence is CASSEALYRGSYEQYF. The CDR3 DNA is TGTGCCAGCAGTGAAGCGCTTTACCGGGGCTCCTACGAGCAGTACTTC.

This clonotype was detected a few times. The chain has TRBV7-9 and TRBJ1-3, with D unresolved. Germline CDR1 is SEHNR and CDR2 is FQNEAQ (reference sequence). The CDR3 sequence is 15 residues long. Trimming left V 1 base short and J 0 bases short, with 7 bases between. CDR3 loop: CASSLVGSSGNTIYF. DNA for the CDR3: TGTGCCAGCAGCTTAGTGGGTAGCTCTGGAAACACCATATATTTT.

The chain employs TRBV27 and TRBJ2-7, with unresolved D. Trimming left V 4 bases short and J 2 bases short, with 9 bases between. From germline, CDR1 is MNHEY and CDR2 SMNVEV (reference sequence). This CDR3 spans 13 amino acids. The CDR3 here is CASSYGFPYEQYF. The CDR3 nucleotides read TGTGCCAGCAGTTACGGATTTCCCTACGAGCAGTACTTC.

The gene calls are TRBV5-1 and TRBJ1-2; D call uncertain. V lost 0 bases and J 5 bases, leaving 11 bases between the germline ends. CDR3 length: 14 amino acids. Germline CDR1 is SGHRS and CDR2 is YFSETQ. Written as DNA, the CDR3 is TGCGCCAGCAGCTTGGTGGGAGCAGAGTATGGCTACACCTTC. Translated, it gives CASSLVGAEYGYTF.

V and J are TRBV7-9 and TRBJ1-5, with D possibly TRBD1 on 5 matching bases. CDR1 and CDR2 (germline): SEHNR, FQNEAQ (reference sequence). Trimming took 4 bases from V and 9 from J, leaving 28 bases between them. This CDR3 is 18 amino acids long. CDR3 protein: CASSSIKAVDSMGVPQHF. The CDR3 nucleotides are TGTGCCAGCAGCTCGATTAAGGCAGTTGACAGTATGGGTGTGCCCCAGCATTTT.

This clonotype was recorded a few times. The V and J genes are TRBV15 and TRBJ2-1; D is uncertain. Germline V gene lookup returns CDR1 LNHNV and CDR2 YYDKDF (reference sequence). CDR3 size: 12 residues. Trimming took 1 base from V and 9 from J, leaving 7 bases between them. The CDR3 coding sequence is TGTGCCACCAGCAGAGTTTCCGCTGAGCAGTTCTTC. It specifies CATSRVSAEQFF.

The chain couples TRBV18 to TRBJ2-7; D gene unclear. The CDR3 has 14 residues. V lost 3 bases and J lost 3, with 12 bases in between. Germline loops: CDR1 KGHSH, CDR2 LQKENI. This CDR3 is CASSPWVDHYEQYF. CDR3 DNA sequence: TGTGCCAGCTCACCGTGGGTAGACCACTACGAGCAGTACTTC.

This clonotype has just a few counts. CDR3 sequence: CASSLGASYGYTF. The CDR3 coding sequence is TGTGCCAGCAGTTTAGGGGCCTCCTATGGCTACACCTTC. The gene calls are TRBV12-3 or TRBV12-4 and TRBJ1-2; no reliable D call. V was clipped by 1 base and J by 4 bases, with 7 bases between them. CDR3 length: 13 amino acids.

The gene calls are TRBV6-2 or TRBV6-3 and TRBJ2-7; weak D call: TRBD2 (5 bases). Per the germline V gene, CDR1 is MNHEY and CDR2 is SVGEGT. The CDR3 is made up of 14 amino acids. The ends were cut back, 1 base at V and 0 bases at J, with 7 bases in the middle. CDR3 DNA: TGTGCCAGCAGTTACTTCGGGGACTCCTACGAGCAGTACTTC. This encodes CASSYFGDSYEQYF.

This chain links TRBV11-3 with TRBJ2-7; a possible D gene is TRBD2 (6 bases). CDR1 SGHNT and CDR2 YENEEA come from the germline V gene. V was clipped by 5 bases and J by 3 bases, with 14 bases between them. This CDR3 region has 14 residues. DNA for the CDR3: TGTGCCAGCAGCGGCAGACTAGAGCACTACGAGCAGTACTTC. It encodes CASSGRLEHYEQYF.

The chain couples TRBV7-8 to TRBJ1-2; D is possibly TRBD1 (5 bases). V was clipped by 5 bases and J by 4 bases, with 14 bases between them. The CDR3 spans 14 residues. The germline V gene encodes CDR1 SGHVS and CDR2 FQNEAQ. CDR3 bases: TGTGCCAGCAGCATAAAGACAGAGATCTATGGCTACACCTTC. It codes for CASSIKTEIYGYTF.

This clonotype occurred many times. The genes are TRBV5-1 and TRBJ2-7, with D possibly matching TRBD2 (6 bases). CDR1 SGHRS and CDR2 YFSETQ come from the germline V gene. Trimming cost V 0 bases and J 5 bases, with 12 bases left between them. CDR3 size: 14 residues. The CDR3 sequence: CASSLAQGGNEQYF. DNA for the CDR3: TGCGCCAGCAGCTTGGCCCAGGGAGGCAACGAGCAGTACTTC.

This rearrangement joins TRBV7-2 to TRBJ2-3; 9 nucleotides match TRBD2. The CDR3 runs to 17 residues. Germline trimming cut 5 bases from V and 0 bases from J; bases unmatched to any gene: 9. Germline values: CDR1 SGHTA, CDR2 FQGNSA. The CDR3 sequence is CASSRHGLATSTDTQYF. The CDR3 nucleotides are TGTGCCAGCAGCCGACATGGACTAGCGACTAGCACAGATACGCAGTATTTT.

This clonotype occurred many times. The chain links TRBV4-1 to TRBJ1-3, with TRBD1 matching 8 bases. Germline V gene data show CDR1 as MGHRA and CDR2 as YSYEKL. J lost 0 bases, V lost 2 bases, and 6 bases had no gene match. The CDR3 loop spans 17 amino acids. CDR3 DNA sequence: TGCGCCAGCAGCCAACAAATCGGACAGGGCTCTGGAAACACCATATATTTT. This sequence encodes CASSQQIGQGSGNTIYF.

This chain uses TRBV7-2 with TRBJ2-3, with 10 bases aligning to TRBD2. CDR1 SGHTA and CDR2 FQGNSA come from the germline V gene. V shed 2 bases and J 5 bases; nucleotides not matched to a gene: 10. CDR3 size: 17 residues. The DNA for the CDR3 is TGTGCCAGCAGCTTAAATAGCGGGGGGAGGTGGATAGATACGCAGTATTTT. As protein: CASSLNSGGRWIDTQYF.

The chain combines TRBV4-2 with TRBJ2-1; D remains ambiguous. Trimming took 1 base from V and 2 from J, leaving 9 bases between them. Germline V gene lookup returns CDR1 LGHNA and CDR2 YNFKEQ. The CDR3 totals 15 residues. CDR3 in amino acids: CASSQGETTYNEQFF. In nucleotides, the CDR3 is TGTGCCAGCAGCCAAGGGGAAACCACCTACAATGAGCAGTTCTTC.

The V call is TRBV9, the J call TRBJ1-3; D remains ambiguous. The CDR3 has 17 amino acids. Looked up from germline, CDR1 is SGDLS and CDR2 is YYNGEE. Trimming cost V 1 base and J 4 bases, with 18 bases left between them. The CDR3 reads CASSVYAISTPGNTIYF. In DNA form, the CDR3 reads TGTGCCAGCAGCGTATATGCGATATCCACGCCGGGAAACACCATATATTTT.

This chain joins TRBV3-1 and TRBJ1-3; no definite D call. The CDR3 extends over 18 amino acids. The ends were cut back, 1 base at V and 0 bases at J, with 16 bases in the middle. CDR1 LGHDT and CDR2 YNNKEL come from the germline V gene (reference sequence). CDR3 region: CASSQVVGGASSGNTIYF. CDR3 coding DNA: TGTGCCAGCAGCCAAGTCGTTGGAGGCGCCAGCTCTGGAAACACCATATATTTT.

This clonotype was picked up many times. The genes are TRBV5-5 and TRBJ2-1; the D gene is possibly TRBD1 (6 bases). The CDR3 is 15 amino acids. V lost 2 bases and J lost 0, with 9 bases in between. Germline V gene sequence: CDR1 SGHKS, CDR2 YYEKEE (reference sequence). CDR3: CASSFGGSSYNEQFF. For the CDR3, the DNA is TGTGCCAGCAGCTTTGGGGGCAGCTCCTACAATGAGCAGTTCTTC.

The chain combines TRBV29-1 with TRBJ2-1; D is undetermined. The CDR3 is made up of 13 amino acids. Trimming removed 1 base from V and 5 bases from J, with 9 bases in between. Germline assignment: CDR1 SQVTM and CDR2 ANQGSEA. The CDR3 DNA follows: TGCAGCGTTGAAGCCCACGGCAACAATGAGCAGTTCTTC. Its protein product is CSVEAHGNNEQFF.

This clonotype has just a few counts. This chain uses TRBV6-4 with TRBJ2-1; 8 bases are shared with TRBD1. CDR3 length: 15 residues. The ends lost 0 bases at V and 7 bases at J; junction bases unmatched: 5. In germline, CDR1 is MRHNA, CDR2 SNTAGT. In DNA form, the CDR3 reads TGTGCCAGCAGTGACTCTGGGGGACAGGCGAATGAGCAGTTCTTC. Its translation is CASSDSGGQANEQFF.

The chain has TRBV6-5 and TRBJ2-1, with a possible D match to TRBD2 (5 bases). This CDR3 is built from 12 residues. Germline V gene lookup returns CDR1 MNHEY and CDR2 SVGAGI. V was clipped by 2 bases and J by 9 bases, with 8 bases between them. CDR3 nucleotides: TGTGCCAGCAGTTACACCCGGGGTGAGCAGTTCTTC. Residues: CASSYTRGEQFF.

This clonotype has only a few counts. V gene TRBV12-3 or TRBV12-4 combines with J gene TRBJ1-5, with a possible D match to TRBD1 (5 bases). This CDR3 comprises 14 residues. The germline V and J ends were trimmed by 6 bases and 5 bases, with 14 bases remaining between them. This CDR3 reads CASRLRGSYQPQHF. For the CDR3, the DNA is TGTGCCAGCAGATTAAGGGGTTCGTATCAGCCCCAGCATTTT.

This clonotype was seen only a few times. The rearrangement links TRBV12-3 or TRBV12-4 to TRBJ2-7; tentative D call: TRBD1 (6 bases). The CDR3 sequence is 17 residues long. The V and J ends lost 5 bases and 0 bases respectively, with 20 bases between them. The CDR3 loop reads CASSPGGGEGLSYEQYF. For the CDR3, the DNA is TGTGCCAGCAGTCCTGGTGGGGGCGAAGGTCTCTCCTACGAGCAGTACTTC.

In DNA, the CDR3 is TGTGCCAGCAGTGTAGGACCAGAGGGCGAGCAGTACTTC. Protein: CASSVGPEGEQYF. The chain has TRBV6-1 and TRBJ2-7, with D possibly matching TRBD2 (5 bases). V was clipped by 4 bases and J by 6 bases, with 13 bases between them. Germline CDR1 MNHNS, CDR2 SASEGT. The CDR3 spans 13 residues.

This clonotype was counted between two and nine times. V is TRBV30 and J is TRBJ2-7; D is possibly TRBD1 or TRBD2 (5 bases each). With 5 bases removed from V and 6 bases from J, the gap between germline ends came to 29 bases. This CDR3 spans 17 amino acids. Looked up from germline, CDR1 is GTSNPN and CDR2 is SVGIG (reference sequence). The CDR3 DNA reads as TGTGCCTGGGGAGGCTCCGAGGGGATCAGTATGAGCGGCGAGCAGTACTTC. Translated: CAWGGSEGISMSGEQYF.

The J gene is TRBJ2-2, the V gene TRBV12-5; D ambiguous. Germline loops: CDR1 LGHNT, CDR2 FRNRAP. The V gene lost 1 base and the J gene lost 5 bases, with 8 bases spanning the gap. The CDR3 is 14 residues long. CDR3 sequence: CASGLGDGTGELFF. The CDR3 nucleotides read TGTGCTAGTGGTTTGGGCGACGGTACCGGGGAGCTGTTTTTT.

This chain connects TRBV6-1 to TRBJ1-1, with a weak D call TRBD1 (5 bases). V was pared by 5 bases and J by 1 base, with 8 bases between. The CDR3 has 13 amino acids. The germline CDR1 and CDR2 sequences are MNHNS and SASEGT. The CDR3 coding sequence is TGTGCCAGCAGTCGGGGGGGGAACACTGAAGCTTTCTTT. Protein: CASSRGGNTEAFF.

This chain links TRBV7-6 with TRBJ2-7; maybe TRBD2 (7 bases). The CDR3 contains 15 residues. Germline CDR1 and CDR2: SGHVS and FNYEAQ. With 1 base removed from V and 4 bases from J, the gap between germline ends came to 14 bases. The CDR3 region is CASSLDRGASYEQYF. CDR3 sequence (DNA): TGTGCCAGCAGCTTAGATCGGGGGGCGTCGTACGAGCAGTACTTC.

This clonotype has just a few counts. J is TRBJ2-7 and V is TRBV3-1; 12 positions agree with TRBD2. Germline assignment: CDR1 LGHDT and CDR2 YNNKEL (reference sequence). The CDR3 contains 15 residues. V dropped 5 bases and J dropped 9; count of bases not matched to a gene: 11. In DNA form, the CDR3 reads TGTGCCAGCAGCTCTCGGACTAGCGGGGTCTGGGTGCAGTACTTC. It is translated as CASSSRTSGVWVQYF.